This TCR beta chain originates from a study of shared clonotypes between healthy human individuals. About the study: Every donor yielded three CD4 naive, three CD4 memory, two CD8 naive and one CD8 memory plate.

How the authors handled the data: For the immunoSEQ data, sequences were junction-only without quality scores, so filtering differed. Assay: immunoSEQ multiplex PCR; the TCRdb copy retains only in-frame clones and omits some. V, J and clone size reflect that table, while D and trimming were determined from the DNA. This table has about 680,000 clones, 90% to 95% appearing once. Naive CD8 cells lacked CD45RO, underwent positive selection for CCR7 and left out terminally differentiated effector memory CD45RA+ cells. General observations from the study: The study sampled only blood, and tissue repertoires likely differ. Incompleteness in sorted-subset sequencing, despite large depth, was shown by rarefaction.

The CDR3 is made up of 15 amino acids. Concerning this clone itself: Its target is unknown.

V gene TRBV21-1 combines with J gene TRBJ2-2; the table assigns TRBD1, which was not confirmed against the DNA. TRBV21-1 is shown as a pseudogene. This TCR came from a man aged 30 to 45 in good health. The sequencing sample was made of naive CD8+ T cells sorted from blood. CDR3 coding DNA: TGTGCCAGCAGCAAGGACAGGGCGAACACCGGGGAGCTGTTTTTT. Its protein is CASSKDRANTGELFF.